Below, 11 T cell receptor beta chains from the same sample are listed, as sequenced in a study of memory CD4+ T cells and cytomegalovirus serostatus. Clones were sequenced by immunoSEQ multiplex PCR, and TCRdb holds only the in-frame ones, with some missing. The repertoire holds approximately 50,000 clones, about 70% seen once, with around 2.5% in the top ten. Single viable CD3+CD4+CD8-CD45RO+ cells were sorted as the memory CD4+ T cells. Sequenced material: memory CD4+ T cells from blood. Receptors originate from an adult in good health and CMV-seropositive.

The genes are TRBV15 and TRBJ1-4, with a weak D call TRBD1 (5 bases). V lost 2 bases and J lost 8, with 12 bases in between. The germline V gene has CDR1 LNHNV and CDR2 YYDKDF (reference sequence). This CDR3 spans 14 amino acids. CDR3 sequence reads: CATSRFQGWEKLFF. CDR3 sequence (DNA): TGTGCCACCAGCAGATTCCAGGGCTGGGAAAAACTGTTTTTT.

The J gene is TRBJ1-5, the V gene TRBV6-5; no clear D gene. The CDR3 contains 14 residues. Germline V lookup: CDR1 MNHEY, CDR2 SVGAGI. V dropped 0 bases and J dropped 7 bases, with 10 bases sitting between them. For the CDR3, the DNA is TGTGCCAGCAGTTACTCCTCCCTGGGGCAGCCCCAGCATTTT. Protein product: CASSYSSLGQPQHF.

The CDR3 protein is CASRWAPSYEQYF. CDR3 DNA: TGTGCCAGCAGATGGGCCCCTTCCTACGAGCAGTACTTC. The J gene is TRBJ2-7, the V gene TRBV2; D is ambiguous. Trimming shortened V by 6 bases and J by 1 base, and 10 bases separated the two germline ends. The CDR3 spans 13 residues. Germline V lookup: CDR1 SNHLY, CDR2 FYNNEI.

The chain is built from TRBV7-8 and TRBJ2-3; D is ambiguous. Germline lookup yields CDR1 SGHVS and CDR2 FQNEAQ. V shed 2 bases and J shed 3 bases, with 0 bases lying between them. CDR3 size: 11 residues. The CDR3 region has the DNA TGTGCCAGCAGCTTAACAGATACGCAGTATTTT. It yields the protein CASSLTDTQYF.

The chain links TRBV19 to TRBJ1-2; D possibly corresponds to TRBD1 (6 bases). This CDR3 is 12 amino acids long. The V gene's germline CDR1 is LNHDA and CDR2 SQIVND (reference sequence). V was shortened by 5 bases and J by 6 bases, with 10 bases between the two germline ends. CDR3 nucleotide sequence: TGTGCCAGTAGTTCACAGGGAGATGGCTACACCTTC. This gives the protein CASSSQGDGYTF. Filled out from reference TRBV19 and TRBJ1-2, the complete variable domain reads DGGITQSPKYLFRKEGQNVTLSCEQNLNHDAMYWYRQDPGQGLRLIYYSQIVNDFQKGDIAEGYSVSREKKESFPLTVTSAQKNPTAFYLCASSSQGDGYTFGSGTRLTVV.

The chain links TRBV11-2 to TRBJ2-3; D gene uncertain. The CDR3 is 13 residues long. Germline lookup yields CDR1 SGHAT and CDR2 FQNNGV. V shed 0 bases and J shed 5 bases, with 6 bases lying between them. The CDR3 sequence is CASSLDQVDTQYF. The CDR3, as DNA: TGTGCCAGCAGCTTAGATCAGGTAGATACGCAGTATTTT.

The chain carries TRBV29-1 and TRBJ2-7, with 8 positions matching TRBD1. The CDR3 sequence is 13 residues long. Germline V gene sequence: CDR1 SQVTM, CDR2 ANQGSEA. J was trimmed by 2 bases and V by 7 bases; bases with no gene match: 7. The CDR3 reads CSAMDRVTYEQYF. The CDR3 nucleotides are TGCAGCGCCATGGACAGGGTGACCTACGAGCAGTACTTC.

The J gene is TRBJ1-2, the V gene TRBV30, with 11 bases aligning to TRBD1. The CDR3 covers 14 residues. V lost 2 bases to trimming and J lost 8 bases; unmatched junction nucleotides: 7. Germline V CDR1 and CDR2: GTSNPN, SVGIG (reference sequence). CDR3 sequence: CAWSSPGTGGGYTF. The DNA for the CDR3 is TGTGCCTGGAGTAGTCCCGGGACAGGGGGAGGCTACACCTTC.

CDR3 in amino acids: CASSGQGAWQPQHF. For the CDR3, the DNA is TGTGCCAGCAGCGGACAGGGGGCATGGCAGCCCCAGCATTTT. The V and J genes are TRBV28 and TRBJ1-5; 11 nucleotides align to TRBD1. The germline V gene has CDR1 MDHEN and CDR2 SYDVKM. The CDR3 spans 14 residues. Unmatched junction bases numbered 5, after V lost 6 bases and J lost 7 bases.

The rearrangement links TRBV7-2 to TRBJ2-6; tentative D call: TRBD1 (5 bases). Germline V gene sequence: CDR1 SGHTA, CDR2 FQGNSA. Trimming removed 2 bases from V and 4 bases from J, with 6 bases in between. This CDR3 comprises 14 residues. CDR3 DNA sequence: TGTGCCAGCAGCTTATCAGGGGGGGCCAACGTCCTGACTTTC. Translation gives CASSLSGGANVLTF. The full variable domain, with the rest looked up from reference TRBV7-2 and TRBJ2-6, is GAGVSQSPSNKVTEKGKDVELRCDPISGHTALYWYRQSLGQGLEFLIYFQGNSAPDKSGLPSDRFSAERTGGSVSTLTIQRTQQEDSAVYLCASSLSGGANVLTFGAGSRLTVL.

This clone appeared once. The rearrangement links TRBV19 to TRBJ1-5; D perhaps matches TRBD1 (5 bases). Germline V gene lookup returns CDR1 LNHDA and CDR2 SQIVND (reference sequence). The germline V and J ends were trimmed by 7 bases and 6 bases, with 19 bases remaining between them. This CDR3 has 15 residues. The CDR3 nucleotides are TGTGCCAGTACTCTAATTTCCGGGGACGGTCAGCCCCAGCATTTT. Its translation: CASTLISGDGQPQHF.